The next 15 T cell receptor beta chains were all read from a single sample in a study of T cells in Graves' hyperthyroidism and ophthalmopathy. RNA transcripts served as the template for amplifying TCR beta CDR3 regions. A set of HTBI primers served as the primers for a first-round RT-PCR of the TCR CDR3. TCRdb itself ran the multiplex PCR reads through MiXCR, one entry per CDR3 protein. The sample has about 420,000 distinct CDR3 sequences, around a sixth seen once. The specimen was blood. Receptor source: a woman aged 18-29 years with Graves' hyperthyroidism.

This clonotype was seen more than once but under ten times. The CDR3, as DNA: TGTGCCAGCAGCGCTTGGGGGGGTAGTAGTGAAAAACTGTTTTTT. Translation: CASSAWGGSSEKLFF. The chain is built from TRBV25-1 and TRBJ1-4; TRBD1 is a possible D gene (5 bases). The CDR3 runs to 15 residues. The V gene lost 6 bases and the J gene lost 7 bases, with 18 bases spanning the gap. In germline, CDR1 is MGHDK, CDR2 SYGVNS.

This clonotype was detected many times. The genes are TRBV20-1 and TRBJ2-7, with D tentatively TRBD2 (5 bases). The CDR3 spans 15 residues. V lost 3 bases, J lost 2 bases, and 17 bases lay in between. The germline CDR1 and CDR2 sequences are DFQATT and SNEGSKA (reference sequence). The CDR3 region has the DNA TGCAGTGCTAGCGCGGCACGGAGGCCAACCTACGAGCAGTACTTC. Amino acid sequence: CSASAARRPTYEQYF.

This clonotype has only a few counts. The CDR3 bases are TGTGCCAGCAGCTTTGGTGGGGCTAATGAAAAACTGTTTTTT. Residues: CASSFGGANEKLFF. The chain employs TRBV7-9 and TRBJ1-4; no clear D. Germline lookup yields CDR1 SEHNR and CDR2 FQNEAQ (reference sequence). The ends were cut back, 3 bases at V and 3 bases at J, with 8 bases in the middle. The CDR3 has 14 amino acids.

This clonotype was recorded many times. The rearrangement links TRBV20-1 to TRBJ1-1; D is perhaps TRBD1 (5 bases). Germline CDR1 reads DFQATT; CDR2 reads SNEGSKA (reference sequence). The CDR3 sequence is 12 residues long. V dropped 8 bases and J dropped 5 bases, with 15 bases sitting between them. This CDR3 is CSTYWGRTEAFF. In DNA form, the CDR3 reads TGCAGTACATATTGGGGGAGGACTGAAGCTTTCTTT.

This clonotype was counted many times. V gene TRBV15 combines with J gene TRBJ2-5, with TRBD2 identical over 7 bases. This CDR3 region has 16 residues. V shed 1 base, J shed 2 bases, and the junction held 7 bases outside the gene matches. Germline V gene lookup returns CDR1 LNHNV and CDR2 YYDKDF (reference sequence). CDR3 nucleotide sequence: TGTGCCACCAGCAGAGGAGGGGCACTAGCGCAAGAGACCCAGTACTTC. It codes for CATSRGGALAQETQYF.

This clonotype was seen many times. The chain carries TRBV7-8 and TRBJ1-3, with D uncertain. The CDR3 is 16 amino acids. Trimming pared 5 bases from V and 0 bases from J, leaving 14 bases between. Germline-derived CDR1 and CDR2 are SGHVS and FQNEAQ. The CDR3 sequence is CASSPSSGFSGNTIYF. In nucleotides, the CDR3 is TGTGCCAGCAGCCCATCTTCGGGATTCTCTGGAAACACCATATATTTT.

This clonotype has ten or more counts. The chain recombines TRBV7-3 with TRBJ2-3; D is unclear. In germline, CDR1 is SGHTA, CDR2 FQGTGA. The CDR3 is 15 residues long. Trimming stripped 3 bases from V and 0 bases from J, with 10 bases between. CDR3 in DNA: TGTGCCAGCAGCTTGGGCGGTCTGAGCACAGATACGCAGTATTTT. Translation: CASSLGGLSTDTQYF.

This clonotype was recorded many times. This chain links TRBV12-3 or TRBV12-4 with TRBJ1-1, with D maybe TRBD1 (5 bases). The length of the CDR3 is 14 residues. V shed 6 bases and J shed 1 base, with 12 bases lying between them. Here the CDR3 reads CASRPHTGNTEAFF. The DNA for the CDR3 is TGTGCCAGCAGACCCCATACAGGGAACACTGAAGCTTTCTTT.

This clonotype was detected a few times. The chain recombines TRBV6-2 or TRBV6-3 with TRBJ2-7; D not certain. V lost 2 bases, J lost 1 base, and 15 bases lay in between. The CDR3 has 16 residues. Germline V CDR1 and CDR2: MNHEY, SVGEGT. DNA for the CDR3: TGTGCCAGCAGTTACGGGGTCCCTATATTTTCCTACGAGCAGTACTTC. It yields the protein CASSYGVPIFSYEQYF.

This clonotype has a count of ten or more. The J gene is TRBJ2-7, the V gene TRBV5-1; TRBD2 aligns across 11 bases. J gave up 3 bases and V 0 bases, and 2 bases lay outside the gene matches. CDR1 and CDR2 from the germline V gene are SGHRS and YFSETQ. The CDR3 covers 15 residues. CDR3 bases: TGCGCCAGCAGCTTGGGGGGGACTAGCGGCTACGAGCAGTACTTC. Residues: CASSLGGTSGYEQYF.

The chain is built from TRBV7-9 and TRBJ1-2, with D unclear. CDR1 SEHNR and CDR2 FQNEAQ come from the germline V gene (reference sequence). Trimming shortened V by 0 bases and J by 7 bases, and 9 bases separated the two germline ends. There are 13 residues in the CDR3. CDR3 DNA: TGTGCCAGCAGCTTAGCGTCGATCCTTGGCTACACCTTC. This gives the protein CASSLASILGYTF.

In regard to this clonotype: At one end, the junction sequence differs from germline, possibly due to a read error. The chain has TRBV5-5 and TRBJ1-3; no reliable D call. CDR3 length: 15 amino acids. Germline assignment: CDR1 SGHKS and CDR2 YYEKEE (reference sequence). CDR3 DNA sequence: TGTGCCAGCAGCACCGGGTCATCCTCTCGAAACACCATATATTTT. This gives the protein CASSTGSSSRNTIYF.

This chain links TRBV19 with TRBJ1-1, with D tentatively TRBD1 (6 bases). CDR1 and CDR2 (germline): LNHDA, SQIVND (reference sequence). Trimming pared 6 bases from V and 5 bases from J, leaving 19 bases between. The CDR3 length is 15 residues. CDR3 amino acids: CASRFRGARKTEAFF. Here the CDR3 DNA reads TGTGCCAGTAGATTTCGGGGGGCGCGTAAAACTGAAGCTTTCTTT. The full variable domain, rest sourced from reference TRBV19 and TRBJ1-1, is DGGITQSPKYLFRKEGQNVTLSCEQNLNHDAMYWYRQDPGQGLRLIYYSQIVNDFQKGDIAEGYSVSREKKESFPLTVTSAQKNPTAFYLCASRFRGARKTEAFFGQGTRLTVV.

In the case of this clonotype: At one end the junction does not follow the germline gene, possibly because of a read error. This chain uses TRBV5-1 with TRBJ2-3; 11 bases fit TRBD2. The CDR3 totals 15 residues. The V gene's germline CDR1 is SGHRS and CDR2 YFSETQ. CDR3 sequence (DNA): TGCGCCAGCAGCGGGATAGCGGGAGGGACAGATACGCGGTATTTT. The encoded protein is CASSGIAGGTDTRYF.

The J gene is TRBJ2-5, the V gene TRBV9, with 9 bases identical to TRBD2. V gave up 3 bases and J gave up 5 bases; unmatched junction bases: 11. Germline V gene data show CDR1 as SGDLS and CDR2 as YYNGEE. The CDR3 covers 16 residues. The CDR3 loop is CASSEGGGRAGETQYF. CDR3 nucleotides: TGTGCCAGCAGCGAGGGGGGCGGGAGGGCAGGGGAGACCCAGTACTTC.